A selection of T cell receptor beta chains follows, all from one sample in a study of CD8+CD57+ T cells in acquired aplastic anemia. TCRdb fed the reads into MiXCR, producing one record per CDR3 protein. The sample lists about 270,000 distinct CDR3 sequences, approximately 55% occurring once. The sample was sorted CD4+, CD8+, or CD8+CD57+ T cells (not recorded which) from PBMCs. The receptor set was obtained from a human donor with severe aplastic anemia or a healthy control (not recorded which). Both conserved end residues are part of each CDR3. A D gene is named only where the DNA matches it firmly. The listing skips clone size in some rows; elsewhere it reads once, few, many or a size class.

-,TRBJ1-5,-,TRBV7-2,TGTGCCAGCAGTACAGGGATCAATCAGCCCCAGCATTTT,CASSTGINQPQHF
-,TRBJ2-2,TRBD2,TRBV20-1,TGCAGTGCTAGAGACCTTAAGCGGGACGACACCGGGGAGCTGTTTTTT,CSARDLKRDDTGELFF
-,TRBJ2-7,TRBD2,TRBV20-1,TGCAGTGCGATTAGCGGGACCTACAATGAGCAGTACTTC,CSAISGTYNEQYF
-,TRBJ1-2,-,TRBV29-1,TGCAGCGTTCCCACCACAGGGGGCTACACCTTC,CSVPTTGGYTF
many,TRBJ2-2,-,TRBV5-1,TGCGCCAGCAGCTTGGCCAGGCAGGGGAACACCGGGGAGCTGTTTTTT,CASSLARQGNTGELFF
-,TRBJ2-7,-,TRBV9,TGTGCCAGCAGCGTGGCAGGCACCTACGAGCAGTACTTC,CASSVAGTYEQYF
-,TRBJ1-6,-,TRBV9,TGTGCCAGCAGTCCCCGGGTCCTTACTTCACCCCTCCACTTT,CASSPRVLTSPLHF
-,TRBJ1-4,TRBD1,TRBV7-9,TGTGCCAGCAGCTTAACCGGGACAGGAGTAGAAAAACTGTTTTTT,CASSLTGTGVEKLFF
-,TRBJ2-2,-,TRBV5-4,TGTGCCAGCAGGGGTGAAACCGGGGAGCTGTTTTTT,CASRGETGELFF
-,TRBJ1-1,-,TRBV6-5,TGTGCCAGCAGTGCCGGGACGGCCTTCATGAACATTGAAGCTTTCTTT,CASSAGTAFMNIEAFF
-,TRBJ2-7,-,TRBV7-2,TGTGCCCCGACGAGGCAAGGCTTCAACTACGAGCAGTACTTC,CAPTRQGFNYEQYF
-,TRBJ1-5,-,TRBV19,TGTGCCAGTAGTATAAATGGTCAGAAGATCCAGCCCCAGCATTTT,CASSINGQKIQPQHF
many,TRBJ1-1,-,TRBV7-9,TGTGCCAGCAGTTCACAGGAAAACACTGAAGCTTTCTTT,CASSSQENTEAFF
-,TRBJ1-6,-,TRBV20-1,TGCAGTGCTAGTACCCCGGGCGATTCACCCCTCCACTTT,CSASTPGDSPLHF
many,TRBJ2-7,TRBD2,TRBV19,TGTGCCAGTAGTATTCAGCAAAAGCGGGGGGCCTCCTACGAGCAGTACTTC,CASSIQQKRGASYEQYF
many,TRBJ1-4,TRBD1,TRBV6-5,TGTGCCAGCAGTTACGCCGGGACAGGTTATGAAAAACTGTTTTTT,CASSYAGTGYEKLFF
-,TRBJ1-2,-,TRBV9,TGTGCCAGCAGCGTGATAGGGGGGAACTATGGCTACACCTTC,CASSVIGGNYGYTF
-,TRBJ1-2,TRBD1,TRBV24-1,TGTGCCACCAGTGGGAGACAGGGGACAAAGAGTGACTATGGCTACACCTTC,CATSGRQGTKSDYGYTF
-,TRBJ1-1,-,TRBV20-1,TGCAGTGCTCGCCTTCATGCTGAAGCTTTCTTT,CSARLHAEAFF
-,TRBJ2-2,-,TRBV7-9,TGTGCCAGCAGCTTATCGGACAGGAACACCGGGGAGCTGTTTTTT,CASSLSDRNTGELFF
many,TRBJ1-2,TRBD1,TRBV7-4,TGTGCCAGCAGCTTACGACAGGGTGATGGCTACACCTTC,CASSLRQGDGYTF
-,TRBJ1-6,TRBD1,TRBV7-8,TGTGCCAGCAGGGAACAGGGGAGCTCCTATAATTCACCCCTCCACTTT,CASREQGSSYNSPLHF